Below, 7 T cell receptor beta chains from the same sample are listed, as sequenced in a study of cytomegalovirus exposure and HLA in healthy donors. In the PCR, 60 Vbeta and 13 Jbeta primers were used. The table came from immunoSEQ multiplex PCR; TCRdb's copy has only in-frame clones and leaves some out. The table includes 150,000 to 200,000 clones, roughly 70% detected once. Source material: PBMCs. Receptor source: a woman aged 45 to 65 in good health and CMV-seropositive.

The chain has TRBV5-6 and TRBJ1-2; D is uncertain. Germline CDR1 and CDR2: SGHDT and YYEEEE. This CDR3 is 14 amino acids long. V shed 2 bases and J shed 4 bases, with 12 bases lying between them. For the CDR3, the DNA is TGTGCCAGCAGCTTAAGTCTTGGGAGCTATGGCTACACCTTC. Protein sequence: CASSLSLGSYGYTF.

The chain recombines TRBV5-6 with TRBJ2-1, with 9 bases fitting TRBD1. This CDR3 region has 16 residues. The germline CDR1 and CDR2 sequences are SGHDT and YYEEEE. Germline trimming cut 3 bases from V and 5 bases from J; bases unmatched to any gene: 9. CDR3: CASSSLRTGAHNEQFF. CDR3 in DNA: TGTGCCAGCAGCTCACTCAGGACAGGGGCCCACAATGAGCAGTTCTTC.

The CDR3 here is CASSPASNLAKNIQYF. The CDR3 DNA reads as TGTGCCAGCAGCCCCGCCTCTAATCTAGCCAAAAACATTCAGTACTTC. J is TRBJ2-4 and V is TRBV7-9; D is undetermined. The CDR3 sequence is 16 residues long. V shed 5 bases and J shed 0 bases, with 14 bases lying between them. The germline gives CDR1 SEHNR, CDR2 FQNEAQ (reference sequence).

V is TRBV9 and J is TRBJ1-2, with 7 positions matching TRBD1. Germline CDR1 and CDR2: SGDLS and YYNGEE. J lost 3 bases, V lost 10 bases, and 9 bases had no gene match. The CDR3 has 13 amino acids. The CDR3, as DNA: TGTGCCTCTAGGGACAGCTTTTACTATGGCTACACCTTC. It encodes CASRDSFYYGYTF.

The J gene is TRBJ1-1, the V gene TRBV27; the D gene is possibly TRBD1 (5 bases). This CDR3 is 15 amino acids long. Trimming took 3 bases from V and 4 from J, leaving 15 bases between them. CDR1 is MNHEY and CDR2 is SMNVEV in the germline V gene (reference sequence). CDR3: CASSFIGGISTEAFF. CDR3 bases: TGTGCCAGCAGTTTTATTGGGGGGATCAGCACTGAAGCTTTCTTT.

This clone appeared once. This chain connects TRBV11-2 to TRBJ2-1; D might be TRBD1 (5 bases). The CDR3 spans 15 residues. Germline lookup yields CDR1 SGHAT and CDR2 FQNNGV. Trimming cost V 1 base and J 1 base, with 8 bases left between them. CDR3 in amino acids: CASSLGAGSYNEQFF. CDR3 sequence (DNA): TGTGCCAGCAGCTTAGGGGCAGGGTCCTACAATGAGCAGTTCTTC.

The genes are TRBV4-1 and TRBJ1-4; D might be TRBD1 (5 bases). CDR1 is MGHRA and CDR2 is YSYEKL in the germline V gene. Trimming took off 5 bases at V and 7 bases at J, with 14 bases between the two ends. The CDR3 runs to 14 residues. In DNA form, the CDR3 reads TGCGCCAGCAGCTTGACAGTTTTGGGTGAAAAACTGTTTTTT. This sequence encodes CASSLTVLGEKLFF.